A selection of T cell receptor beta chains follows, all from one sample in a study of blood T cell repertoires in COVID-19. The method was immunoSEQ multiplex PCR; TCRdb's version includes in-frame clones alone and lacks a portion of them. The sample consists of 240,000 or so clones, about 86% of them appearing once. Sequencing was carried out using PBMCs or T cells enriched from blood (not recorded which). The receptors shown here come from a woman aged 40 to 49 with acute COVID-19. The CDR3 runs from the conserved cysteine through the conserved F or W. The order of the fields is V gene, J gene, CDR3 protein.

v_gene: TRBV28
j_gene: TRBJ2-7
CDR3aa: CASSSRQGGEQYF

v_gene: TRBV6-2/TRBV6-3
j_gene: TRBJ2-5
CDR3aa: CASSYEGHEGETQYF

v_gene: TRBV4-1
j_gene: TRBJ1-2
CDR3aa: CASSQVPRTVVYGYTF

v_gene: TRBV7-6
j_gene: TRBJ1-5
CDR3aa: CASSLDGLGNQPQHF

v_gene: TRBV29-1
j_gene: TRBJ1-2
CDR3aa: CSVGRTGSTYGYTF

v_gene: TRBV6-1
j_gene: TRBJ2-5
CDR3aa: CASSEGGRETQYF

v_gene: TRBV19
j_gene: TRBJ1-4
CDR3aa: CASKLGQNEKLFF

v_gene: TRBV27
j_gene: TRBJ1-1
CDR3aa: CASAGRTEAFF

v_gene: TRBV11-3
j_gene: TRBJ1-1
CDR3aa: CASSRGLTNTEAFF

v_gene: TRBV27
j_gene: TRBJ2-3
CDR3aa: CASSPYRGPVIGTQYF

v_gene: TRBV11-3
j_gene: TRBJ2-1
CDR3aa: CASSDREGQGLLRNEQFF

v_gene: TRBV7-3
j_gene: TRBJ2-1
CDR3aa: CASSVSGNSYNEQFF

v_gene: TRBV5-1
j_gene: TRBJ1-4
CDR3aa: CASRVTGNEKLFF

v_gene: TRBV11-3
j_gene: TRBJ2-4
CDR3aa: CASSSGQGIAKNIQYF

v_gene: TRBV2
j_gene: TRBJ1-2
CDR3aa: CASKRESSNYGYTF

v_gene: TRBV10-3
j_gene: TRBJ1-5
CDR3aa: CAISEGQGAFQPQHF

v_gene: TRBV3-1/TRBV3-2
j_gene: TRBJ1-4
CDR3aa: CASSPDYSSNEKLFF

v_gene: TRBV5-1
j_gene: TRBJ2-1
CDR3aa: CASSLAAGSGNEQFF

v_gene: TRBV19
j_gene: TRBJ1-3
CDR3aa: CASSPPRQSSGNTIYF

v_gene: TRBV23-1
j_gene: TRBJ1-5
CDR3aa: CASSQTGTDSNQPQHF

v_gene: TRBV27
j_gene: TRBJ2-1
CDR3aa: CASKRRELNEQFF

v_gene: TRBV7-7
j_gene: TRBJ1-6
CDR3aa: CASSHDRGVENRSYNSPLHF

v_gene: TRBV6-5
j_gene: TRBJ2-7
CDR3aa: CASRPPGLSYEQYF

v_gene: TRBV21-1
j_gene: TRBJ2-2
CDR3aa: CASLKSQTSGRAENTGELFF

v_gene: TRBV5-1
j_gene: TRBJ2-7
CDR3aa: CASSPFSGGSSYEQYF

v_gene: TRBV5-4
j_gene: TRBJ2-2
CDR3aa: CASSLAGRSNTGELFF

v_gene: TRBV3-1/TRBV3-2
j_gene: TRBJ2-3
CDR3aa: CASSQEGVESGTDTQYF

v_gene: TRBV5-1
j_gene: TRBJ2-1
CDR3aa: CASSLDVGTYNEQFF

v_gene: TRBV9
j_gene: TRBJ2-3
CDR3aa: CASSHRPGTISQTDTQYF

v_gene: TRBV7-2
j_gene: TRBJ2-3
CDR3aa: CASSSERITDTQYF

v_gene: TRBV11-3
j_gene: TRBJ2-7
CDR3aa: CASSLGTSGIYEQYF

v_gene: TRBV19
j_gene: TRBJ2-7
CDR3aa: CASSSQTSGSKWEQYF

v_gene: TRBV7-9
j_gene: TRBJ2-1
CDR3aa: CASSPRSGNYNEQFF

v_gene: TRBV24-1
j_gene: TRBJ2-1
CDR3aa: CATSGSGVYNEQFF

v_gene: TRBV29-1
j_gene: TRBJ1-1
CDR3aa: CSAEVGAEAFF

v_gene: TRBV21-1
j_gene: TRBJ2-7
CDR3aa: CASSLSGLADEQYF

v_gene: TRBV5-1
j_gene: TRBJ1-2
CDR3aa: CASSRTVDRDRFLYGYTF

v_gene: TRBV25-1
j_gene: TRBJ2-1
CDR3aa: CASSEYASTGVNEQFF

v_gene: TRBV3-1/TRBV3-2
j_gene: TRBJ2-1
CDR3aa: CASSQDRRELDNEQFF

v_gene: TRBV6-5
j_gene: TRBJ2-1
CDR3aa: CASRRQGANEQFF

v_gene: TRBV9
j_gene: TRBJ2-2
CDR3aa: CASSVRLAVNTGELFF

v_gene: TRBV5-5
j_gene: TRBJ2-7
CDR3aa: CASSLVSTTSFAYEQYF

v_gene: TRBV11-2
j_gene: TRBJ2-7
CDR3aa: CASSTSSGRYEQYF

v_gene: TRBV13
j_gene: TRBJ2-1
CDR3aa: CASSLDGGSSYNEQFF

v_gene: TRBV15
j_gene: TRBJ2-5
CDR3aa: CATSRDLAEETQYF

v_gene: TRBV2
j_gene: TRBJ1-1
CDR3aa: CASSAPGQGTNTEAFF

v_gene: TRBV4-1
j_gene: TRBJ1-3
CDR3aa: CASSHLTGGTRSGNTIYF

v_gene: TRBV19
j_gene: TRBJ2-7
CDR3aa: CASSIEGRYEQYF

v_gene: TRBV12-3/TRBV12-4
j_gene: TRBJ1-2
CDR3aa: CASSLETRYGYTF

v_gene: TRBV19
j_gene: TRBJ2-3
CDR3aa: CASTPRAAGWADTQYF

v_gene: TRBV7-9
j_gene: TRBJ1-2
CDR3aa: CASSYTGTGDTGYTF

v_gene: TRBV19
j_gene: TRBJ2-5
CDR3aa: CASSGIPGQGPQYF

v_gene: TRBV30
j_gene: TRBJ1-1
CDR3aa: CAWTFGGDSQAFF

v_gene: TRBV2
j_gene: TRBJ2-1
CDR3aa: CARRTSGSPEQFF

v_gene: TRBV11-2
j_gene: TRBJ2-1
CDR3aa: CASSKGTSGTNNEQFF